The following is a T cell receptor beta chain sequence with its context. The sample is drawn from a study of blood T cell repertoires in COVID-19. Between the trimmed V and J ends, which lost 3 bases and 0 bases, there was a span of 8 bases. Per the germline V gene, CDR1 is KGHDR and CDR2 is SFDVKD. This CDR3 region has 15 residues. The protocol was immunoSEQ multiplex PCR, while the TCRdb copy is restricted to in-frame clones and leaves out a portion. The data contain about 82,000 clones, roughly 80% of them singletons. The rearrangement uses TRBV24-1 and TRBJ1-3, with a weak D call TRBD1 (6 bases). The sequence came from a man older than 75 with active or convalescent COVID-19. The sample was peripheral blood. The CDR3 spells CATSDGQSSGNTIYF. The CDR3 DNA reads TGTGCCACCAGTGATGGACAGAGCTCTGGAAACACCATATATTTT.